This T cell receptor beta chain appears in the sequencing data of a study of blood T cell repertoires in COVID-19. Assay: immunoSEQ multiplex PCR; the TCRdb copy retains only in-frame clones and omits some. The table has roughly 250,000 clones, roughly 88% seen once. Cohorts were determined from participant-reported clinical history. The sequencing sample was made of PBMCs or T cells enriched from blood (not recorded which). This sequence was found in a young woman who had recovered from COVID-19.

In nucleotides, the CDR3 is TGCAGCGTAGAGACTAGCGGGAGTGGTAACGGGGAGCTGTTTTTT. Amino acids: CSVETSGSGNGELFF. The chain couples TRBV29-1 to TRBJ2-2; 12 bases line up with TRBD2. J gave up 7 bases and V 6 bases, and 9 bases lay outside the gene matches. Germline values: CDR1 SQVTM, CDR2 ANQGSEA. The CDR3 has 15 residues.